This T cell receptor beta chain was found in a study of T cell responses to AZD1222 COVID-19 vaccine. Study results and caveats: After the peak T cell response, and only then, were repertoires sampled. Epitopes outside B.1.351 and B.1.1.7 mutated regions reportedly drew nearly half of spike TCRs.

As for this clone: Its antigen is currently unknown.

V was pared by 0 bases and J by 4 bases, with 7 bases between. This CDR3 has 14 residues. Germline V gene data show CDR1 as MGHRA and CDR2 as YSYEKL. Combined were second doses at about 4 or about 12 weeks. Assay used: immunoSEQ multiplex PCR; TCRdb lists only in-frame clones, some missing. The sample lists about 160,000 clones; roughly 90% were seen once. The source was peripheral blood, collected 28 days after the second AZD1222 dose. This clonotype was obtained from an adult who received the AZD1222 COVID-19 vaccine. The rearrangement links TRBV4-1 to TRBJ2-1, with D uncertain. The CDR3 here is CASSQEPTYNEQFF. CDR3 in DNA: TGCGCCAGCAGCCAAGAGCCGACGTACAATGAGCAGTTCTTC.